This T cell receptor (beta chain) was recorded in a study of patients and donors after allogeneic stem cell transplantation. In TCRdb, the RT-PCR reads were re-called with MiXCR into one record per CDR3 protein. The sample contains under 200,000 distinct CDR3 sequences, approximately 31% of which appear only once. This TCR came from a human donor who was either an allogeneic HSCT recipient or a stem cell or donor lymphocyte infusion donor (not recorded which). It is not recorded whose cells these are; they may come from a transplant donor. The source material was blood, either unsorted or a sorted T cell fraction (not recorded which).

The CDR3 protein is CASSVAQSQFEQFF. The CDR3 DNA follows: TGTGCCAGCTCCGTAGCTCAGAGTCAGTTTGAGCAGTTCTTC. The chain uses TRBV5-5 and TRBJ2-1; no definite D call. The germline gives CDR1 SGHKS, CDR2 YYEKEE (reference sequence). The CDR3 loop spans 14 amino acids. Trimming shortened V by 7 bases and J by 9 bases, and 20 bases separated the two germline ends.